This T cell receptor (beta chain) was recorded in a study of cytomegalovirus exposure and HLA in healthy donors (dated by TCRdb to between 2016 and 2019). For context, the study as a whole: In an earlier analysis of approximately 640 of the donors, less than 350 Gb of sequence data and 100 million or so unique TCR beta sequences from roughly 200 million T cells were reported. About 300 gigabases of sequencing data and 75 million to 85 million unique TCR sequences made up an early release that covered around 640 HLA-typed donors. Of the approximately 400 genotyped donors, 65% to 90% fell in the genetic ancestry cluster associated with self-reported Caucasian donors. The study was designed to test whether signatures of past pathogen exposure could be identified by cataloging public T cell receptors. The T cell repertoires of around 670 subjects were profiled by immunosequencing and related to cytomegalovirus serostatus. Along with the 666-subject first cohort, a separate validation cohort of around 110 different subjects was used. To predict cytomegalovirus infection status, the study combined high-throughput TCR immunosequencing, statistical association of individual TCRs with disease status, and machine learning. In a later analysis, previously published TCR beta repertoires from 550 to 700 donors were re-analyzed and high-resolution HLA genotyping was added so that TCR occurrence patterns could be studied. Rather than using new phenotypic data, the later analysis identified candidate immune exposures from TCR beta sequences and from how often those sequences occurred across donors. An earlier analysis of around 540 of the donors applied high-throughput TCR beta sequencing to assess whether each TCR beta V gene segment acted as functional or pseudogenic. Donor age, sex, ethnicity and CMV serostatus were compiled together with the repertoire data. A later genetic analysis used genome-wide SNP genotypes for about 60% of the roughly 700 donors, treating that subset as a discovery cohort. Every discovery cohort repertoire had been produced on one sequencing platform. HLA typing included class I and class II loci at four-digit resolution. The number of typed donors differed by locus: roughly 629-630 for A, B, C, DRB1 and DQB1; approximately 540 for DQA1; 606 for DPA1; and roughly 450 for DPB1. A handful of DR-DQ haplotypes were handled as single units for association and clustering because linkage in the cohort was strong. Across some 400 genotyped donors of the cohort, an average of about 240,000 unique TCR beta nucleotide sequences per donor were sequenced, and roughly 17% of those sequences were non-productive. Results the study describes overall, beyond this receptor: Compared with equally common non-associated chains, HLA-associated TCR beta chains in a later analysis were more clonally expanded and had lower generation probabilities. Broadly in line with IMGT annotations, most TCR beta V segments showed up in productive rearrangements about 90% or about 30% of the time in an earlier analysis of several hundred of the donors. The classifier was reported to diagnose cytomegalovirus status with high specificity and sensitivity in both the original and validation cohorts. Specific HLA alleles were associated with over 15,000 TCR beta sequences at a false discovery rate of 0.05 in a later analysis. Correlated functional status among segregating V segments might be attributable to linkage disequilibrium, but an unknown experimental factor could not be ruled out. A further reported finding was that TCR beta sequences accurately predicted the HLA-A and HLA-B alleles for most subjects in the first cohort. Assigning TCR associations to individual alleles was difficult when HLA alleles, especially DR and DQ, strongly co-occurred. A few of the identified cytomegalovirus-associated TCR beta chains were confirmed in vitro to be specific for cytomegalovirus antigens. The cohort was sequenced for TCR beta chains only, and without alpha or paired-chain data the features that could be detected were limited. The sequencing pipeline was judged likely to have produced a cluster of highly shared sequence variants as a technical artifact. It was suggested by the authors that the approach could potentially be generalized to other disease states and immunological phenotypes. The only immune exposure information available for the cohort was CMV serostatus. According to a later analysis, TCR association rates differed among HLA loci, with DRB1 alleles showing the most associated TCRs and HLA-C alleles showing the fewest. A total of fewer than 200 TCR beta chains were listed by the study as associated with cytomegalovirus. A later genetic analysis reported fewer N-insertions in productive TCRs among donors in an Asian-associated ancestry cluster than the roughly 620-donor mean. Most TCR sequences were seen in very few donors, while some public TCRs were found in many individuals. Several of the top co-occurrence clusters appeared to be linked to parvovirus B19, influenza, CMV and Epstein-Barr virus, according to a later analysis. HLA typing was unavailable for some donors at each locus, so association tests used only the typed subset. An association between a missense DCLRE1C variant and V-gene and J-gene trimming of TCR beta chains was found in a later genetic analysis and replicated in an independent cohort. A later analysis found that most CMV-associated TCR beta chains appeared HLA-restricted, with HLA associations seemingly driven largely by CMV exposure. Presence/absence analyses assumed roughly uniform sequencing depth across donors, an assumption that may not hold. Because the 87-base-pair reads could not distinguish some IMGT-functional V segments, including TRBV6-2 and TRBV6-3, those segments were excluded. Because counts were too low, 15 to 20 rarely observed V segments, including chromosome 9 orphons, were excluded from the earlier analysis of 587 of the donors.

CDR1 is given as SEHNR and CDR2 as FQNEAQ, both from the germline V gene (reference sequence). Its CDR3 holds 14 amino acids, cysteine through phenylalanine. The kept DNA is CDR3 alone, 42 bases in frame from the first base. Trimming takes 1 base off V and 3 bases off J; junction bases not matched to a gene: 2. The cohort was made up of 666 healthy bone marrow donors. At the time of sampling, every cohort member was nominally healthy, though immune exposures that went unrecorded were likely present. The donor tested CMV seropositive and was one of the 289 seropositive cohort members. A peripheral blood sample was collected from each donor, and TCR beta sequencing was performed on peripheral blood mononuclear cells. Genomic DNA extraction from the blood cell samples was performed with the Qiagen DNeasy Blood Extraction Kit. The library relied on the immunoSEQ multiplex PCR assay. For the multiplex PCR, a mixture combining 60 forward primers for TCR Vbeta segments and 13 reverse primers for TCR Jbeta segments was used. The CDR3 region of rearranged TCR beta genes was amplified from genomic DNA with a multiplex PCR assay. The amplified TCR beta libraries were sequenced on the Illumina HiSeq System as 87-base-pair reads. The published analysis was carried out like this. A later analysis counted approximately 76 million unique TCR beta chains across the 500 to 850 repertoires, and roughly 9.9 million of these chains were shared by at least two donors. Raw reads were error-corrected and collapsed into unique sequences with a nearest-neighbor algorithm that merged closely related sequences to remove PCR and sequencing errors. CDR3 sequences were aligned to IMGT reference sequences to assign V, D and J gene segments. For a sequence to be retained, a match of at least six nucleotides was required to both a V gene segment and a J gene segment. Rearrangements were called productive when the CDR3 lacked stop codons and stayed in frame with V and J; all others were non-productive. CDR3 was defined by IMGT convention, running from the second conserved V-encoded cysteine to the conserved J-encoded phenylalanine. The earlier analysis of a few hundred of the donors excluded sequences that lacked an unambiguous match to a single V gene segment. An earlier analysis of some 610 of the donors called V segments functional above 56.7% productive rearrangements and segregating when the between-donor standard deviation exceeded 5%. To diagnose cytomegalovirus status from the catalog of TCR beta chain sequences, a statistical classification framework was built. A later analysis assigned V and J genes by comparing TCR nucleotide sequences with IMGT/GENE-DB human TR gene sequences. In a later analysis, CDR3 sequences and most-parsimonious VDJ recombination scenarios were assigned using the TCRdist pipeline. In a later analysis, every TCR beta chain was defined by the combination of its CDR3 amino acid sequence and its V-gene family, and reads without a unique V-gene family were dropped. To address suspected cross-contamination and a sequencing artifact, a later analysis removed 450 to 700 highly shared, low-generation-probability nucleotide sequences. In a later analysis, a clonal expansion index was calculated for each public chain from normalized within-repertoire ranks of inferred template counts. Generation probabilities in a later analysis came from a VDJ recombination model fitted to out-of-frame rearrangements, and those results were checked against IGoR. Hypergeometric tests were used in a later analysis to score TCR-TCR, TCR-HLA and TCR-CMV co-occurrence, with a repertoire-size bias correction applied to the TCR pairs. False discovery rates were estimated in a later analysis by permuting HLA or CMV assignments 20 times. In a later analysis, co-occurring TCRs were grouped using DBSCAN, with TCRdist sequence similarity added in when clustering inside HLA-allele-positive subsets. For co-occurrence clustering, repertoires with fewer than 30,000 or more than 120,000 public chains were excluded, along with a handful of repertoires with anomalous nucleotide sharing. Sourced from immuneACCESS, this table was stored by TCRdb with only in-frame sequences that have V and J called. A share of the clones is absent; for the studies checked, an unresolved V gene accounts for under half, and the remainder has no known explanation. V, J and clone size are taken as reported in that table, and D and trimming were inferred from the DNA itself. The sample contains about 130,000 clones, about 70% of them found a single time. The top ten clonotypes cover approximately 2.1% of the sample.

A remark on this clone: It has no known antigen specificity. The sample holds no much larger clone one base away, and base qualities are not on file.

Sequencing was performed on PBMCs. The TCR sequence derives from a woman aged 40 to 50 in good health and CMV-seropositive. The V and J segments used are TRBV7-9 and TRBJ1-1, and TRBD1 aligns with 7 junction nucleotides. The CDR3 in this case is CASSLGQGHTEAFF. In nucleotides, the sequence is TGTGCCAGCAGCTTAGGACAGGGTCACACTGAAGCTTTCTTT.